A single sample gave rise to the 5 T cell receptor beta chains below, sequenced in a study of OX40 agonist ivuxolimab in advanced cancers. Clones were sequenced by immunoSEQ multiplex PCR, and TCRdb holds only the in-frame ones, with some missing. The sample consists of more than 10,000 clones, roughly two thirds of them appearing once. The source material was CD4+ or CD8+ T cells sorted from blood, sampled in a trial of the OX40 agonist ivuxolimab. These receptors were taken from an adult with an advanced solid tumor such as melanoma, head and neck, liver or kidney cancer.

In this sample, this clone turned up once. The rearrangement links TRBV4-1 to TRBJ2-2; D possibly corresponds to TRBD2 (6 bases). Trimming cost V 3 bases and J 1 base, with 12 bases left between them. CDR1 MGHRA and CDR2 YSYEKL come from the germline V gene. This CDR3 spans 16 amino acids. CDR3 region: CASSHSPGLNTGELFF. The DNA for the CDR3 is TGCGCCAGCAGCCATTCCCCGGGACTGAACACCGGGGAGCTGTTTTTT.

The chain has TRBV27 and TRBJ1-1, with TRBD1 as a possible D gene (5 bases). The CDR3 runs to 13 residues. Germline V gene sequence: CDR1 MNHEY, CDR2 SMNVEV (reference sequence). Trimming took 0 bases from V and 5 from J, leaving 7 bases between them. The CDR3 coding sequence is TGTGCCAGCAGTTTATCAGGGGTGACTGAAGCTTTCTTT. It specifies CASSLSGVTEAFF.

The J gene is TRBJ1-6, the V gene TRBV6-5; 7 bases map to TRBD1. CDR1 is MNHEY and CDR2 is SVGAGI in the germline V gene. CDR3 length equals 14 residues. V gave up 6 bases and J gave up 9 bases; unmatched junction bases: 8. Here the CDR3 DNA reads TGTGCCAGCAGCTTACAGGGGCAGGGTTCACCCCTCCACTTT. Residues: CASSLQGQGSPLHF.

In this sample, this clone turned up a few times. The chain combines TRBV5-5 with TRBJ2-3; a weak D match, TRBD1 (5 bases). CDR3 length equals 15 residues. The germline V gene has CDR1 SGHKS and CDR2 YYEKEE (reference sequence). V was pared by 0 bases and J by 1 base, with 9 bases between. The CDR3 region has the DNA TGTGCCAGCAGCTTGGTCTGGGGCTGCACAGATACGCAGTATTTT. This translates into CASSLVWGCTDTQYF.

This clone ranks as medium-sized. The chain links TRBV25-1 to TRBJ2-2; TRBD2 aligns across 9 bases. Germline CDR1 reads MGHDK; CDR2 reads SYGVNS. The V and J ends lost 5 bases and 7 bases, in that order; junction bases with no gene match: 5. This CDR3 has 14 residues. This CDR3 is CASSLAGAGGELFF. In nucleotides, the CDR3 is TGTGCCAGCAGTTTAGCGGGGGCGGGCGGGGAGCTGTTTTTT.